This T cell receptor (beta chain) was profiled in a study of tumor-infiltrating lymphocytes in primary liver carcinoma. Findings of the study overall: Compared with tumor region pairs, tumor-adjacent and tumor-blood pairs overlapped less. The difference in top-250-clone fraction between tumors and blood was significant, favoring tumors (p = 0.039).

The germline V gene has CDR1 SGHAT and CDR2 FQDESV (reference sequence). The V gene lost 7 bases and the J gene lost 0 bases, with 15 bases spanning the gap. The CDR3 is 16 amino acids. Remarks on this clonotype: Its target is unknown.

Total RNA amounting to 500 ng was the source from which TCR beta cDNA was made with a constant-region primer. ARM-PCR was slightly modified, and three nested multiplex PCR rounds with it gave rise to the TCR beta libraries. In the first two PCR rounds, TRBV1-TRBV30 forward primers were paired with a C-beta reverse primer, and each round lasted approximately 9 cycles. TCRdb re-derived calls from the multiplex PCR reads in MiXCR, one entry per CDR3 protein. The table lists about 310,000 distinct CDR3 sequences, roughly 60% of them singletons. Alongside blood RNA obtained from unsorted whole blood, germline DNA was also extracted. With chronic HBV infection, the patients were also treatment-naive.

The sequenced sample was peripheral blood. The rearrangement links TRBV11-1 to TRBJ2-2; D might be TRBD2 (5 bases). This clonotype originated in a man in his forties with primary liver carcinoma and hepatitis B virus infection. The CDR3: CASNPVVGANTGELFF. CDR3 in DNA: TGTGCCAGCAACCCGGTGGTCGGGGCGAACACCGGGGAGCTGTTTTTT.